This T cell receptor (beta chain) was recorded in a study of blood T cell repertoires in COVID-19. Background on the study: Both acute and convalescent COVID-19 samples were obtained from the United States, Italy and Spain.

The CDR3 runs to 18 residues. Germline trimming cut 2 bases from V and 1 base from J; bases unmatched to any gene: 9. Germline V lookup: CDR1 MDHEN, CDR2 SYDVKM. The authors' processing: Amplifying reference gene primers gave estimates of nucleated cell counts. The method was immunoSEQ multiplex PCR; TCRdb's version includes in-frame clones alone and lacks a portion of them. The V and J calls and clone size are taken from that table; D and trimming were inferred from the DNA. Among approximately 240,000 clones, 83% were seen once, and the ten largest hold 5.5%. Material for sequencing was peripheral blood. The sequence derives from a human donor in a cohort sampled during active COVID-19. V and J are TRBV28 and TRBJ2-4, with TRBD2 matching over 9 bases. DNA for the CDR3: TGTGCCAGCAGTTTAACGGCTAGCGGGGTCTTGGCCAAAAACATTCAGTACTTC. Translated: CASSLTASGVLAKNIQYF.